The next 6 T cell receptor beta chains were all read from a single sample in a study of T cell clonality in common variable immunodeficiency. Libraries were prepared by immunoSEQ multiplex PCR; TCRdb keeps only in-frame clonotypes and omits some of them. Listed here are some 42,000 clones without any singletons, the top ten holding over 1.2%. The sequenced sample was peripheral blood mononuclear cells. Receptor source: a person aged 18 to 75 in good health.

Turning to this clone: Read coverage stops 3 residues before the CDR3 terminus; the germline J gene supplies the remainder. J is TRBJ2-7 and V is TRBV5-8; 11 positions agree with TRBD2. J gave up 2 bases and V 2 bases, and 3 bases lay outside the gene matches. The germline gives CDR1 SGHTS, CDR2 YDEGEE. The CDR3 is made up of 15 amino acids. Incomplete CDR3 DNA: TGTGCCAGCAGCTTCACTAGCGGGAGAACCTACGAG. Its protein product is CASSFTSGRTYE. The entire CDR3 sequence reads CASSFTSGRTYEQYF.

This clone was observed at least ten times. The CDR3 end is not reached by the read, which stops 3 residues before it; the germline J gene fills it in. The genes are TRBV20-1 and TRBJ2-3; 9 bases fit TRBD1. In germline, CDR1 is DFQATT, CDR2 SNEGSKA (reference sequence). There are 14 residues in the CDR3. V lost 0 bases and J lost 8; bases outside the gene matches: 6. CDR3 protein: CSAREGQGPPTQYF. The sequenced part of the CDR3 DNA is TGCAGTGCTAGAGAGGGACAGGGCCCCCCTACG.

This clone was detected ten times or more. The read is 3 residues too short to cover the CDR3 end, so that end is filled in from the germline J gene. The rearrangement joins TRBV20-1 to TRBJ2-1; TRBD2 agrees at 13 bases. Germline V gene sequence: CDR1 DFQATT, CDR2 SNEGSKA (reference sequence). J was trimmed by 7 bases and V by 4 bases; bases with no gene match: 13. The CDR3 spans 17 residues. CDR3 DNA, as far as it was read: TGCAGTGCTACTCGGACTAGCGGGAGTCAAAATCGGAATGAG. As protein: CSATRTSGSQNRNE. The entire CDR3 protein reads CSATRTSGSQNRNEQFF.

This clone was counted at least ten times. The read gets to within 3 residues of the CDR3 end, and the germline J gene fills in the rest. J is TRBJ1-3 and V is TRBV6-1; D gene uncertain. This CDR3 spans 12 amino acids. Germline CDR1 MNHNS, CDR2 SASEGT. CDR3 DNA (partial): TGTGCCAGCAGTGACAGATTCGGGTCC. This gives the protein CASSDRFGS. The CDR3 as a whole reads CASSDRFGSIYF.

This clone was picked up many times. The DNA ends 3 residues before the CDR3 does, and the rest of the CDR3 is filled in from the germline J gene. The genes are TRBV20-1 and TRBJ2-3; 12 bases map to TRBD2. CDR1 and CDR2 (germline): DFQATT, SNEGSKA (reference sequence). The CDR3 is 14 residues long. V was pared by 6 bases and J by 8 bases, with 9 bases of the junction left unmatched. CDR3 DNA (partial): TGCAGTGCCGGGGCTAGCGGGAGGGCCTTTACG. Translated: CSAGASGRAFT. The complete CDR3 reads CSAGASGRAFTQYF.

This clone was detected ten times or more. The sequence runs out 3 residues before the end of the CDR3; the remainder is reconstructed from the germline J gene. V and J are TRBV2 and TRBJ1-5, with 8 bases fitting TRBD1. The CDR3 loop spans 15 amino acids. V was pared by 8 bases and J by 0 bases, with 6 bases of the junction left unmatched. The germline V gene encodes CDR1 SNHLY and CDR2 FYNNEI. The CDR3 sequence is CASGTGDYSNQPQHF. The part of the CDR3 DNA that was read is TGTGCCAGCGGGACAGGCGATTATAGCAATCAGCCC.